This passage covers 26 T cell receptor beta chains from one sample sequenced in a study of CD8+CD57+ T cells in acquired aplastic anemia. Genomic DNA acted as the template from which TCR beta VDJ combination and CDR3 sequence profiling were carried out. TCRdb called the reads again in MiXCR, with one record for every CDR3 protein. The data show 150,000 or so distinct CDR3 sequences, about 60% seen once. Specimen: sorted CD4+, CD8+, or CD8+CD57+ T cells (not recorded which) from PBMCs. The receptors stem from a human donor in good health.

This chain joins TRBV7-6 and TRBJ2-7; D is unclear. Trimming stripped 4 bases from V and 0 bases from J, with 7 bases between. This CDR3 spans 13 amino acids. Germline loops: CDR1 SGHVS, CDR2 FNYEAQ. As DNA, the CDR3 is TGTGCCAGCAGCTCTCGTAGCTCCTACGAGCAGTACTTC. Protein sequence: CASSSRSSYEQYF.

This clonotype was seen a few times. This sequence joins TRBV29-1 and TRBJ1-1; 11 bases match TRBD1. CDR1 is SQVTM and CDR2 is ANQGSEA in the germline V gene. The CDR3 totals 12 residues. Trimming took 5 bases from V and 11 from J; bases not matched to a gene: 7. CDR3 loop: CSVSGQGGRAFF. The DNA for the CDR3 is TGCAGCGTTTCGGGACAGGGGGGTAGGGCTTTCTTT. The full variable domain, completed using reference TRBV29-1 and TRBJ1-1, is SAVISQKPSRDICQRGTSLTIQCQVDSQVTMMFWYRQQPGQSLTLIATANQGSEATYESGFVIDKFPISRPNLTFSTLTVSNMSPEDSSIYLCSVSGQGGRAFFGQGTRLTVV.

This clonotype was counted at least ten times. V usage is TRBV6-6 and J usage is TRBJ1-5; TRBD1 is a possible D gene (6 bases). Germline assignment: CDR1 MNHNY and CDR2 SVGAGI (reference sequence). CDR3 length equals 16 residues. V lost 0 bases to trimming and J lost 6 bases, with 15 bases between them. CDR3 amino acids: CASSYSLRQERQPQHF. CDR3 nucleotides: TGTGCCAGCAGTTACTCCTTGAGACAGGAACGTCAGCCCCAGCATTTT.

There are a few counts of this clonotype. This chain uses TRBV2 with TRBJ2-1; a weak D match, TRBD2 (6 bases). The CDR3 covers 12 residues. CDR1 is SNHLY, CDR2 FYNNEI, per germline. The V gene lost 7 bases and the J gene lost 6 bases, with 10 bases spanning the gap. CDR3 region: CASTPSANEQFF. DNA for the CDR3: TGTGCCAGCACCCCTAGCGCCAATGAGCAGTTCTTC.

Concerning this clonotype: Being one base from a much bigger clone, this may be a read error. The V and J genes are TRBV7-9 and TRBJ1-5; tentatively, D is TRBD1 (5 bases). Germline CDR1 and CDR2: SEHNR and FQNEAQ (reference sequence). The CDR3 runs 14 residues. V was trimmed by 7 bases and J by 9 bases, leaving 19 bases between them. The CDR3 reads CASTPVGLDRPQHF. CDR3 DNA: TGTGCCAGCACCCCCGTGGGGCTGGATCGGCCCCAGCATTTT.

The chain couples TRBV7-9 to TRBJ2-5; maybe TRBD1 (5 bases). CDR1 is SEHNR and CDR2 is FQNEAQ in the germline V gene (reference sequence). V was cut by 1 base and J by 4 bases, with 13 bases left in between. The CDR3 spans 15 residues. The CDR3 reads CASSLGLDRPETQYF. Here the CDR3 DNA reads TGTGCCAGCAGCTTAGGTCTAGACAGACCAGAGACCCAGTACTTC. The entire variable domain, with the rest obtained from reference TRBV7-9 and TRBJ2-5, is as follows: DTGVSQNPRHKITKRGQNVTFRCDPISEHNRLYWYRQTLGQGPEFLTYFQNEAQLEKSRLLSDRFSAERPKGSFSTLEIQRTEQGDSAMYLCASSLGLDRPETQYFGPGTRLLVL.

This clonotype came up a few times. CDR3 nucleotides: TGTGCCAGCAGGATAAACGACGGCTACGAGCAGTACTTC. Protein sequence: CASRINDGYEQYF. The rearrangement links TRBV2 to TRBJ2-7; D remains unclear. Trimming stripped 6 bases from V and 3 bases from J, with 12 bases between. Per germline, CDR1 SNHLY and CDR2 FYNNEI. The CDR3 is 13 amino acids.

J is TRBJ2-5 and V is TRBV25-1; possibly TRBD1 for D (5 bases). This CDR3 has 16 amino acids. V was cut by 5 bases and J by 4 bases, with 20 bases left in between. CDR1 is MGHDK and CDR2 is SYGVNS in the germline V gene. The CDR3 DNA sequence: TGTGCCAGCAGTCGCCGGGCAGTGGACACCTCAGAGACCCAGTACTTC. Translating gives CASSRRAVDTSETQYF.

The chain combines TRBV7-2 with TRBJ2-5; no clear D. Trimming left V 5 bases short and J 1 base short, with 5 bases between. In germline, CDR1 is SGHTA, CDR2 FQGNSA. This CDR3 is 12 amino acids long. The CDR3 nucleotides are TGTGCCAGCAGCCCCATCCAAGAGACCCAGTACTTC. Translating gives CASSPIQETQYF.

The CDR3 DNA is TGTGCCAGCAGCAAAGGGGACCCCATATATTTT. This sequence encodes CASSKGDPIYF. The V and J genes are TRBV11-2 and TRBJ1-3; maybe TRBD1 (5 bases). V was cut by 5 bases and J by 11 bases, with 10 bases left in between. Germline CDR1 reads SGHAT; CDR2 reads FQNNGV. This CDR3 has 11 amino acids.

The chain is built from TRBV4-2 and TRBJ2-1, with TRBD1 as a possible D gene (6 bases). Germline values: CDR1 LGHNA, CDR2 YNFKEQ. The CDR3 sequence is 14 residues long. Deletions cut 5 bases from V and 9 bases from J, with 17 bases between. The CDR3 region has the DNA TGTGCCAGCAGCGTACAGGGAATCGGAGCTGAGCAGTTCTTC. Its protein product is CASSVQGIGAEQFF.

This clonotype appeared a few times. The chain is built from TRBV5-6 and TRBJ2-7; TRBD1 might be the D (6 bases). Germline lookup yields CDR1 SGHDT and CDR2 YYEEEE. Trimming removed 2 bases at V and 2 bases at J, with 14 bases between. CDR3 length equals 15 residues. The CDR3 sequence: CASSLEGHRAYEQYF. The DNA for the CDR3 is TGTGCCAGCAGCTTAGAGGGACACCGAGCCTACGAGCAGTACTTC.

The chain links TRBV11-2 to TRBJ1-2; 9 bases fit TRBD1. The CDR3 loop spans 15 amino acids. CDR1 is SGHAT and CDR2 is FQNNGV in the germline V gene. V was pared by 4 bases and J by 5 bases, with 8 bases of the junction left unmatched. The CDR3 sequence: CASSSKGQGSYGYTF. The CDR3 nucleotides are TGTGCCAGCAGCTCAAAAGGACAGGGGAGTTATGGCTACACCTTC.

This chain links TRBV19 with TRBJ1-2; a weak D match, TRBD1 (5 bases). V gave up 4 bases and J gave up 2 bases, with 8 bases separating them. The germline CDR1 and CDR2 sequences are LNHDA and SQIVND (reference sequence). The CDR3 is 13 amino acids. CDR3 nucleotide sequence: TGTGCCAGTAGTACGGACACGAACTATGGCTACACCTTC. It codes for CASSTDTNYGYTF.

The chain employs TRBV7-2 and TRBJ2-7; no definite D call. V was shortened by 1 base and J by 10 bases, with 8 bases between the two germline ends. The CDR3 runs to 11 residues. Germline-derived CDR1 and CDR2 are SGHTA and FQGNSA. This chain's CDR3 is CASSLGVEQYF. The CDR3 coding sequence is TGTGCCAGCAGCTTAGGGGTAGAACAGTACTTC.

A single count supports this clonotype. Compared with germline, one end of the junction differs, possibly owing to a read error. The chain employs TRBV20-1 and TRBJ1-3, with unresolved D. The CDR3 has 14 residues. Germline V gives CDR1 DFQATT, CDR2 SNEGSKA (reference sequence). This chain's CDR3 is CSARVELFGNTIYF. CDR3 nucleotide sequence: TGCAGTGCCAGAGTAGAGTTGTTTGGAAACACCATATATTTT.

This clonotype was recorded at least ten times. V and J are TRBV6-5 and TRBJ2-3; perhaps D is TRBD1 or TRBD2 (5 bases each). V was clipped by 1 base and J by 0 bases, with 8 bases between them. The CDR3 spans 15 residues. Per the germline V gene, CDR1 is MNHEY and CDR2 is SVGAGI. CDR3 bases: TGTGCCAGCAGTTACTGGGGGAGTAGCACAGATACGCAGTATTTT. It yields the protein CASSYWGSSTDTQYF.

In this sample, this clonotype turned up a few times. The CDR3 is CSALGGYGYTF. In DNA form, the CDR3 reads TGCAGTGCTCTGGGTGGCTATGGCTACACCTTC. The genes are TRBV20-1 and TRBJ1-2; D is undetermined. There are 11 residues in the CDR3. Germline-derived CDR1 and CDR2 are DFQATT and SNEGSKA (reference sequence). Trimming cost V 5 bases and J 4 bases, with 8 bases left between them.

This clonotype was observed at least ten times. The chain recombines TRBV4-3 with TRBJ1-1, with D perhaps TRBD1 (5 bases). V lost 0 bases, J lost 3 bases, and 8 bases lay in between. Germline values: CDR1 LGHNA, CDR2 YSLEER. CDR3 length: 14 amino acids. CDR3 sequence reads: CASSQDRGYTEAFF. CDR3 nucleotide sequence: TGCGCCAGCAGCCAAGATCGGGGGTACACTGAAGCTTTCTTT.

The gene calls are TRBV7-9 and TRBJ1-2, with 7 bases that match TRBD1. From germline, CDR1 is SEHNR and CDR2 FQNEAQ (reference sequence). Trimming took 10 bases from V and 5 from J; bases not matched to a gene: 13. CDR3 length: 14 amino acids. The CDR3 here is CATQGEGARYGYTF. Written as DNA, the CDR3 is TGTGCCACTCAAGGCGAGGGGGCACGTTATGGCTACACCTTC.

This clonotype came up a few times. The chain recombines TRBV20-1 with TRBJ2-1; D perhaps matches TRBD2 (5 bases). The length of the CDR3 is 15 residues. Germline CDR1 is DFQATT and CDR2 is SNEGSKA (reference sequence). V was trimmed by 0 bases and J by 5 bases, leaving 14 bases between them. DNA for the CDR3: TGCAGTGCTAGAGATTTTACTAGTTCCGACAATGAGCAGTTCTTC. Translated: CSARDFTSSDNEQFF.

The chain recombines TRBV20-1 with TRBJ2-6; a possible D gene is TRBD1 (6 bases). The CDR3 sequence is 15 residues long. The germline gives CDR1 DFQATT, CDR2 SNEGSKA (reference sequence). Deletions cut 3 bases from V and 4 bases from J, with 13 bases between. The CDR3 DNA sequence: TGCAGTGCTAGGACAGGCCCTAGGGGGGCCAACGTCCTGACTTTC. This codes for CSARTGPRGANVLTF.

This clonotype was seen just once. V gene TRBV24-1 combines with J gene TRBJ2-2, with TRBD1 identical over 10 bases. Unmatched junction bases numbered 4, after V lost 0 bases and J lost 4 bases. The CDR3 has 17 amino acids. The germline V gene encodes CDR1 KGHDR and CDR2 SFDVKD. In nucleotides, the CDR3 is TGTGCCACCAGTGATTTGCTGAGGGACAGGGGCACCGGGGAGCTGTTTTTT. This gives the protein CATSDLLRDRGTGELFF.

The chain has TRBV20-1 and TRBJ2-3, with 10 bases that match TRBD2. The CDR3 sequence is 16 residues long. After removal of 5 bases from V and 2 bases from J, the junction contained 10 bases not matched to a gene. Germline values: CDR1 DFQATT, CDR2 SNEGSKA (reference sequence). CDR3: CSAAQPGLAYTDTQYF. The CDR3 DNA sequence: TGCAGTGCTGCCCAACCGGGACTAGCGTACACAGATACGCAGTATTTT.

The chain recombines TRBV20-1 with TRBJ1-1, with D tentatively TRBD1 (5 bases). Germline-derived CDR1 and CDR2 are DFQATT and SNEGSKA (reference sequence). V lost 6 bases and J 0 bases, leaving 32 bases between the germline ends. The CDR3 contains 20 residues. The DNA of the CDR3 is TGCAGTGCACGGCCCGGGACTGAGCACCCGGAAGATCTCATGAACACTGAAGCTTTCTTT. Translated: CSARPGTEHPEDLMNTEAFF.

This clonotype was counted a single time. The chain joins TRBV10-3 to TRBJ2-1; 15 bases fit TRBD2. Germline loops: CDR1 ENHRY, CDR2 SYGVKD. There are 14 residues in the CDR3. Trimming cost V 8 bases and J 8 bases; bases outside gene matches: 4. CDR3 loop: CAIAGLAGGHEQFF. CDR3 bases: TGTGCCATCGCTGGACTAGCGGGGGGGCATGAGCAGTTCTTC.